This T cell receptor (beta chain) stems from a study of blood T cell repertoires in COVID-19. Study context: Researchers got acute and convalescent COVID-19 samples from the United States, Italy and Spain. Nucleic acid was either cDNA or gDNA, and it came from T cells, B-cell-depleted T cells, or PBMCs.

V lost 0 bases and J lost 4; bases outside the gene matches: 5. The CDR3 consists of 15 residues. CDR1 is SGHKS, CDR2 YYEKEE, per germline (reference sequence). As processed by the authors: Amplification from reference gene primers served as the basis for estimated nucleated cell counts. The table came from immunoSEQ multiplex PCR; TCRdb's copy has only in-frame clones and leaves some out. V, J and clone size are those of that table, while D and trimming were read from the DNA. The sample shows about 360,000 clones, about four fifths of them seen only once. Material for sequencing was peripheral blood. The J gene is TRBJ1-2, the V gene TRBV5-5; TRBD1 matches at 8 bases. The sequence was collected from a human donor with acute or convalescent COVID-19. The donor label of this sample is uncertain. CDR3 DNA: TGTGCCAGCAGCTTGGTAGTGACAGGGGTCTATGGCTACACCTTC. Amino acid sequence: CASSLVVTGVYGYTF.